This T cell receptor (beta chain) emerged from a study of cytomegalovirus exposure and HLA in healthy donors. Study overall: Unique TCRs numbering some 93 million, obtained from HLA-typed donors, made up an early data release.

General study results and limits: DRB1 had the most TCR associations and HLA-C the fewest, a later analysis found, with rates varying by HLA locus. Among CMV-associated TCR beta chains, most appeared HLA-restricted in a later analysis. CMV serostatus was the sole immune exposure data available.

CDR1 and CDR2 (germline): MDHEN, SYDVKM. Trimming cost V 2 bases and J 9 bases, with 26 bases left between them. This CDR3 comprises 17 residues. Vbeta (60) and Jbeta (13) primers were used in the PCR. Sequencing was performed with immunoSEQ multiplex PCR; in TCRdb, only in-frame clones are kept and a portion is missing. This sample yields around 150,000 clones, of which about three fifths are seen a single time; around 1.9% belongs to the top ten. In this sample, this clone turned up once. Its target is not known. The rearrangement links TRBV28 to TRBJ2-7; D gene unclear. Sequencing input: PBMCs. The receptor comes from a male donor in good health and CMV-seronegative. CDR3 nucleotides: TGTGCCAGCAGTTTAGGCCGCAGCTTAAATTGGGCGACCAGGCAGTACTTC. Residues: CASSLGRSLNWATRQYF.